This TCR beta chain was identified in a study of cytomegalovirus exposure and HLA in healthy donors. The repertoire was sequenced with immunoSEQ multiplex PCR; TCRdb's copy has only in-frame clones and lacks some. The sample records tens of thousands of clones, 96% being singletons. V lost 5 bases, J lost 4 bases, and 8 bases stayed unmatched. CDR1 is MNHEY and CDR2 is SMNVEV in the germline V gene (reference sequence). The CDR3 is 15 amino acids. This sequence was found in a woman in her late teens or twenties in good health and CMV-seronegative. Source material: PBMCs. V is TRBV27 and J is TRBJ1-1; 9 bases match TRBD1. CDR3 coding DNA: TGTGCCAGCAGTCCAATACAGGGGGCGGTCACTGAAGCTTTCTTT. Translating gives CASSPIQGAVTEAFF.